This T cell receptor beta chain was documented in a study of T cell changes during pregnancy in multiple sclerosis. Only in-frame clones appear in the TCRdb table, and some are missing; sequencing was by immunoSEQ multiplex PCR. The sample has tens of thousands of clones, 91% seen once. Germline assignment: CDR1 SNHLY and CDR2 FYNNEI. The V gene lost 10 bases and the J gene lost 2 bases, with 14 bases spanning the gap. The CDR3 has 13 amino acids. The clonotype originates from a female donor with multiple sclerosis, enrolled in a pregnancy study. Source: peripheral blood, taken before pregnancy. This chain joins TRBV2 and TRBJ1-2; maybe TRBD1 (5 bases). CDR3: CATFQGGNYGYTF. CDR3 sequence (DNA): TGTGCCACCTTTCAGGGCGGAAACTATGGCTACACCTTC.